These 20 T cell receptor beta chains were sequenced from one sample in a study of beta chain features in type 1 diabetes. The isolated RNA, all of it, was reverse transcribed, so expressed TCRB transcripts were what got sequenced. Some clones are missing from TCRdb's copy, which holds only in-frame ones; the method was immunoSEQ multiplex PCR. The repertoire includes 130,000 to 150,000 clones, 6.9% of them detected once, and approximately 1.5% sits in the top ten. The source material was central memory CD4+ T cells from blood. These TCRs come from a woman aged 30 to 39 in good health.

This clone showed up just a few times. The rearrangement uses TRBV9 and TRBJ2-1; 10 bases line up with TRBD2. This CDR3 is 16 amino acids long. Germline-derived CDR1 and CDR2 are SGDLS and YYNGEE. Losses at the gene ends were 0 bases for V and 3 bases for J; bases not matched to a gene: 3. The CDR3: CASSVAIAGGYNEQFF. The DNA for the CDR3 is TGTGCCAGCAGCGTAGCCATAGCGGGAGGCTACAATGAGCAGTTCTTC.

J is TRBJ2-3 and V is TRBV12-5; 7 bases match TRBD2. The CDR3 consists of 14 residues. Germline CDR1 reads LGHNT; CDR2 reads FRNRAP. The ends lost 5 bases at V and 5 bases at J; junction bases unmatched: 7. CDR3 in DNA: TGTGCTAGTGGTCCCCGGGACTACAAAGATACGCAGTATTTT. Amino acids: CASGPRDYKDTQYF.

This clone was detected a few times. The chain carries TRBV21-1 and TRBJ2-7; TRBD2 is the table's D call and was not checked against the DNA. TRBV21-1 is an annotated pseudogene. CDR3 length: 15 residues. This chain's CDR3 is CASSKYHGGAYEQYF. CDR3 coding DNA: TGTGCCAGCAGCAAATACCACGGGGGGGCCTACGAGCAGTACTTC.

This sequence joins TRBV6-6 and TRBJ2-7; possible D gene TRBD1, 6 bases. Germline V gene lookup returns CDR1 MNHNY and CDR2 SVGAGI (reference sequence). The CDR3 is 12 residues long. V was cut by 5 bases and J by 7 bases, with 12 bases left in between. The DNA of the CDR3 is TGTGCCAGCAGTGACAACAGGGCGGAGCAGTACTTC. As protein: CASSDNRAEQYF.

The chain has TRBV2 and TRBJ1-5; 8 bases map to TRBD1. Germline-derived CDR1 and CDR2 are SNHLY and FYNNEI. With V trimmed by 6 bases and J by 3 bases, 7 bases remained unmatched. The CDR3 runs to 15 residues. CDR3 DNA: TGTGCCAGCAGAGCCCAGACAGGGGTCAATCAGCCCCAGCATTTT. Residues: CASRAQTGVNQPQHF.

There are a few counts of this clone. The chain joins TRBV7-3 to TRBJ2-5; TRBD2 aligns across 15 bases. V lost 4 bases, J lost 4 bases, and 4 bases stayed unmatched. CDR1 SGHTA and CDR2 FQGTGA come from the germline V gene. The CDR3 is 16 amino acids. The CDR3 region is CASSSGLAGGVETQYF. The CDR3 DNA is TGTGCCAGCAGCTCGGGACTAGCGGGAGGCGTAGAGACCCAGTACTTC.

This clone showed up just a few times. CDR3 bases: TGTGCCAGTAGTATTCTGGGGGCTGAAGGCTACACCTTC. Amino acid sequence: CASSILGAEGYTF. The V gene is TRBV19, the J gene TRBJ1-2, with D possibly matching TRBD1 (6 bases). CDR3 length: 13 residues. V lost 3 bases to trimming and J lost 8 bases, with 13 bases between them. In germline, CDR1 is LNHDA, CDR2 SQIVND (reference sequence).

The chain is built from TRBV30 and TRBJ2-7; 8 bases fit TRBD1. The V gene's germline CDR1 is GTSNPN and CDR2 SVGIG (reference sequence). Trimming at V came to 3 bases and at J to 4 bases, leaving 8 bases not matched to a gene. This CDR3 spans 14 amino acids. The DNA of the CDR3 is TGTGCCTGGAGGAGAACAGGGGGTCGGTACGAGCAGTACTTC. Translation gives CAWRRTGGRYEQYF.

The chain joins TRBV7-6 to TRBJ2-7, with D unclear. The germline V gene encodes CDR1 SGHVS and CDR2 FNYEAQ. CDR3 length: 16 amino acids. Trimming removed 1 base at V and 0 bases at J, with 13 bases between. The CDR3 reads CASSLGGLTGSYEQYF. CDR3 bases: TGTGCCAGCAGCTTAGGCGGCTTAACGGGCTCCTACGAGCAGTACTTC.

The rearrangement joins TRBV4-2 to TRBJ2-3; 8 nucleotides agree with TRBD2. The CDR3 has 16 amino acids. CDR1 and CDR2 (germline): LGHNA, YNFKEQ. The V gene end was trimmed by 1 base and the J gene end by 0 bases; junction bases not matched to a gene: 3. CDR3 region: CASSQGIAGSTDTQYF. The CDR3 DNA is TGTGCCAGCAGCCAAGGGATAGCGGGAAGCACAGATACGCAGTATTTT.

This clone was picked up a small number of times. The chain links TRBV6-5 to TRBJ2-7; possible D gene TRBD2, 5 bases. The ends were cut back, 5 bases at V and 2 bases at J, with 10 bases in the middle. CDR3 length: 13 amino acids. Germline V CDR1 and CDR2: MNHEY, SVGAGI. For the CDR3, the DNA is TGTGCCAGCAGTCCGCGGGTCACCTACGAGCAGTACTTC. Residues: CASSPRVTYEQYF.

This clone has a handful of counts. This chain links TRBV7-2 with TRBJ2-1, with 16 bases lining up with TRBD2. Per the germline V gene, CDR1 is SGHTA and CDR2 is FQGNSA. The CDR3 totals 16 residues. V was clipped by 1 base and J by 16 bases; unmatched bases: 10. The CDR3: CASSLGMGTSGRAPFF. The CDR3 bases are TGTGCCAGCAGCTTAGGGATGGGGACTAGCGGGAGGGCCCCTTTCTTC.

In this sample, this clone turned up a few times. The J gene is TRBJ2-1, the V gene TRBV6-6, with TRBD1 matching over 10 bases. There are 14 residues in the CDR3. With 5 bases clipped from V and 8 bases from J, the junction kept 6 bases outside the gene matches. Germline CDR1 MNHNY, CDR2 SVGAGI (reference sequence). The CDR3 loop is CASSGPGTGDEQFF. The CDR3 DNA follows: TGTGCCAGCAGTGGCCCTGGGACAGGGGATGAGCAGTTCTTC.

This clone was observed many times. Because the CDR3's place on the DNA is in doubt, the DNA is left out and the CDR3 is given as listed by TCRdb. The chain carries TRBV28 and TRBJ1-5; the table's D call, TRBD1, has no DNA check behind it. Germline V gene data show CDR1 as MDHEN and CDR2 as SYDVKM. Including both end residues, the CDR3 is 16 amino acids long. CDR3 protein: CASSSGQGLGNQPQHF.

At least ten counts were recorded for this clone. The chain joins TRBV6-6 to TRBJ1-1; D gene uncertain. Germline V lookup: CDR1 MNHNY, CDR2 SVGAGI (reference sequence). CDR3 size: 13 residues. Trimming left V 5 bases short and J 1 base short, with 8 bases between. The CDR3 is CASSASGNTEAFF. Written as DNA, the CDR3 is TGTGCCAGCAGTGCCTCGGGGAACACTGAAGCTTTCTTT.

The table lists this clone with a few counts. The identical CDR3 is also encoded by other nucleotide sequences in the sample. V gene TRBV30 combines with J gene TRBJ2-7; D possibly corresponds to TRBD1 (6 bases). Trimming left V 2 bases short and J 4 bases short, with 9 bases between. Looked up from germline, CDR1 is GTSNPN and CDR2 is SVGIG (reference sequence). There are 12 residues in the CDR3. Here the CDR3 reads CAWSSTGYEQYF. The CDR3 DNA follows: TGTGCCTGGAGTTCAACAGGGTACGAGCAGTACTTC.

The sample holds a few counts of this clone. This CDR3 reads CASTLDREGTEAFF. Written as DNA, the CDR3 is TGTGCCAGCACCTTGGACAGGGAGGGGACTGAAGCTTTCTTT. The genes are TRBV2 and TRBJ1-1; 8 bases are shared with TRBD1. This CDR3 is 14 amino acids long. V was pared by 7 bases and J by 5 bases, with 9 bases of the junction left unmatched. The germline CDR1 and CDR2 sequences are SNHLY and FYNNEI. Complete variable domain (other parts from reference TRBV2 and TRBJ1-1): EPEVTQTPSHQVTQMGQEVILRCVPISNHLYFYWYRQILGQKVEFLVSFYNNEISEKSEIFDDQFSVERPDGSNFTLKIRSTKLEDSAMYFCASTLDREGTEAFFGQGTRLTVV.

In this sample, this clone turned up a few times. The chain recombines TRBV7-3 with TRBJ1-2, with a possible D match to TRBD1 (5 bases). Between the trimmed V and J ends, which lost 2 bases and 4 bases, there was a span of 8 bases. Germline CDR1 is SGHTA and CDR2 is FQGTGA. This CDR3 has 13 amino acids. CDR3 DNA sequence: TGTGCCAGCAGCTTACAGGGAGGCTATGGCTACACCTTC. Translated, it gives CASSLQGGYGYTF.

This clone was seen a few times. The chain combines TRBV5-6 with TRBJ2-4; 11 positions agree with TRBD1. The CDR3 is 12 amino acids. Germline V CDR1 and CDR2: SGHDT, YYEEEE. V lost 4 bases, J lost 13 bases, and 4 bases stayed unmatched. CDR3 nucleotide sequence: TGTGCCAGCAGCCCACGGACAGGGGGCCAGTACTTC. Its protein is CASSPRTGGQYF.

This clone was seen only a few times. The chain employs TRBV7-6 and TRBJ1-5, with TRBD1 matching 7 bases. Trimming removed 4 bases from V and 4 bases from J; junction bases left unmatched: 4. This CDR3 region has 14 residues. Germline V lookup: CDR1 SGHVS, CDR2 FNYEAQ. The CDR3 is CASSSGQPNQPQHF. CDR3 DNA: TGTGCCAGCAGCTCGGGACAGCCGAATCAGCCCCAGCATTTT.